Following are 13 T cell receptor beta chains from one sample sequenced in a study of T cells in Graves' hyperthyroidism and ophthalmopathy. The investigators amplified TCR beta CDR3 regions from RNA transcripts. The primer set for the first-round RT-PCR of the TCR CDR3 was HTBI. TCRdb reprocessed the multiplex PCR reads with MiXCR, giving one entry per CDR3 protein. Here the sample spans about 380,000 distinct CDR3 sequences, about 18% being singletons. Specimen: blood. Receptors were obtained from a man between 18 and 29 years old with Graves' ophthalmopathy.

This clonotype was counted a few times. V and J are TRBV5-1 and TRBJ2-3, with 9 bases lining up with TRBD2. Per germline, CDR1 SGHRS and CDR2 YFSETQ. V gave up 5 bases and J gave up 3 bases; unmatched junction bases: 10. This CDR3 comprises 16 residues. The CDR3 DNA follows: TGCGCCAGCAGAACCGGGACTAGCAGGTTGACAGATACGCAGTATTTT. The encoded protein is CASRTGTSRLTDTQYF. Full variable domain (rest looked up from reference TRBV5-1 and TRBJ2-3): KAGVTQTPRYLIKTRGQQVTLSCSPISGHRSVSWYQQTPGQGLQFLFEYFSETQRNKGNFPGRFSGRQFSNSRSEMNVSTLELGDSALYLCASRTGTSRLTDTQYFGPGTRLTVL.

This clonotype appeared a few times. CDR3 loop: CSLGLDWNEQFF. The CDR3 DNA reads TGCAGCCTGGGACTAGATTGGAATGAGCAGTTCTTC. V and J are TRBV29-1 and TRBJ2-1, with 8 bases lining up with TRBD2. CDR1 is SQVTM, CDR2 ANQGSEA, per germline. V trimming: 8 bases; J trimming: 7 bases; junction bases outside the gene matches: 7. The CDR3 sequence is 12 residues long.

This clonotype came up many times. The gene calls are TRBV7-9 and TRBJ2-3; 8 positions agree with TRBD2. Germline lookup yields CDR1 SEHNR and CDR2 FQNEAQ (reference sequence). This CDR3 spans 16 amino acids. V was clipped by 4 bases and J by 5 bases; unmatched bases: 11. The CDR3 reads CASSSSAGGSQDTQYF. The CDR3 DNA sequence: TGTGCCAGCAGCTCCTCGGCGGGGGGCTCCCAAGATACGCAGTATTTT.

The sample holds many counts of this clonotype. The V and J genes are TRBV12-3 or TRBV12-4 and TRBJ2-5; D gene uncertain. This CDR3 comprises 11 residues. V gave up 1 base and J gave up 12 bases, with 9 bases separating them. Here the CDR3 DNA reads TGTGCCAGCAGTTTAGAGAGACGGGAGTACTTC. This gives the protein CASSLERREYF.

This sequence joins TRBV7-9 and TRBJ2-2, with 10 bases identical to TRBD1. The V segment lost 5 bases and the J segment 4 bases; nucleotides outside the gene matches: 13. This CDR3 region has 18 residues. In germline, CDR1 is SEHNR, CDR2 FQNEAQ (reference sequence). CDR3 protein: CASSAHRDRGITTGELFF. For the CDR3, the DNA is TGTGCCAGCAGCGCCCACCGGGACAGGGGCATTACCACCGGGGAGCTGTTTTTT.

This clonotype was seen repeatedly, ten times or more. The CDR3 protein is CASQQGTYGTEAFF. The DNA of the CDR3 is TGTGCCAGCCAACAGGGAACCTATGGGACTGAAGCTTTCTTT. The chain recombines TRBV2 with TRBJ1-1; D may be TRBD1 (6 bases). Germline lookup yields CDR1 SNHLY and CDR2 FYNNEI. Trimming left V 8 bases short and J 5 bases short, with 18 bases between. The CDR3 has 14 residues.

The J gene is TRBJ2-5, the V gene TRBV18; weak D call: TRBD1 (6 bases). This CDR3 has 15 residues. Trimming left V 3 bases short and J 5 bases short, with 16 bases between. Germline lookup yields CDR1 KGHSH and CDR2 LQKENI. The CDR3: CASSPQSAGAETQYF. In nucleotides, the CDR3 is TGTGCCAGCTCACCGCAGTCTGCAGGGGCCGAGACCCAGTACTTC. Looking up the rest from reference TRBV18 and TRBJ2-5 gives the full variable domain: NAGVMQNPRHLVRRRGQEARLRCSPMKGHSHVYWYRQLPEEGLKFMVYLQKENIIDESGMPKERFSAEFPKEGPSILRIQQVVRGDSAAYFCASSPQSAGAETQYFGPGTRLLVL.

At least ten counts were recorded for this clonotype. The J gene is TRBJ1-4, the V gene TRBV27; 7 bases align to TRBD1. J was trimmed by 0 bases and V by 1 base; bases with no gene match: 2. Germline assignment: CDR1 MNHEY and CDR2 SMNVEV (reference sequence). This CDR3 has 16 residues. DNA of the CDR3: TGTGCCAGCAGTTTATACGGGACAGCAACTAATGAAAAACTGTTTTTT. Residues: CASSLYGTATNEKLFF.

This clonotype came up many times. In DNA, the CDR3 is TGTGCCACCAGTGCGGGGTATGACTCCTACGAGCAGTACTTC. It specifies CATSAGYDSYEQYF. V gene TRBV24-1 combines with J gene TRBJ2-7; D perhaps matches TRBD2 (5 bases). CDR1 KGHDR and CDR2 SFDVKD come from the germline V gene. The CDR3 spans 14 residues. Trimming removed 5 bases at V and 0 bases at J, with 10 bases between.

This clonotype was detected many times. The V gene is TRBV7-9, the J gene TRBJ2-7; D gene unclear. CDR3 length: 12 amino acids. Germline CDR1 is SEHNR and CDR2 is FQNEAQ (reference sequence). Trimming shortened V by 4 bases and J by 2 bases, and 6 bases separated the two germline ends. The CDR3 spells CASSYRPYEQYF. CDR3 DNA sequence: TGTGCCAGCAGCTACAGACCCTACGAGCAGTACTTC.

In its sample, this clonotype was seen many times. The chain is built from TRBV11-1 and TRBJ2-3, with TRBD1 as a possible D gene (5 bases). Germline V lookup: CDR1 SGHAT, CDR2 FQDESV (reference sequence). The CDR3 contains 16 residues. V lost 8 bases to trimming and J lost 6 bases, with 24 bases between them. CDR3: CASARTRVTWGDTQYF. The CDR3 region has the DNA TGTGCCAGCGCACGAACCCGGGTCACGTGGGGCGATACGCAGTATTTT.

At least ten counts were recorded for this clonotype. Written as DNA, the CDR3 is TGTGCCAGCAATAGCGGGGGGGCCAGGGAGCAGTACTTC. This gives the protein CASNSGGAREQYF. The chain couples TRBV2 to TRBJ2-7; 11 bases agree with TRBD2. The trim removed 7 bases at V and 7 bases at J, leaving 6 bases unmatched. CDR1 SNHLY and CDR2 FYNNEI come from the germline V gene. This CDR3 has 13 residues.

This clonotype is a singleton in its sample. The junction departs from the called germline gene at one end, perhaps through a read error. The chain recombines TRBV29-1 with TRBJ2-1; D is unresolved. The CDR3 has 15 amino acids. The germline V gene has CDR1 SQVTM and CDR2 ANQGSEA. CDR3 DNA: TGCAGCGTTCAGACTCTTAAGGGCTCCTACAATGAGCAGCTCTTC. It codes for CSVQTLKGSYNEQLF.